This T cell receptor (beta chain) derives from a study of blood T cell repertoires in COVID-19. In the study overall: Collection of acute and convalescent COVID-19 samples took place in the United States, Italy and Spain.

The CDR3 consists of 14 residues. CDR1 is SGDLS, CDR2 YYNGEE, per germline. V dropped 4 bases and J dropped 4 bases, with 14 bases sitting between them. In the original workflow: By means of reference gene primer amplification, nucleated cell counts were estimated. Some clones are missing from TCRdb's copy, which holds only in-frame ones; the method was immunoSEQ multiplex PCR. V and J calls and clone size are given by that table; D and trimming were obtained from the DNA. The repertoire includes roughly 99,000 clones, just over 90% of them detected once, and under 1.5% sits in the top ten. The chain has TRBV9 and TRBJ2-5; weak D call: TRBD2 (5 bases). Sequencing input: peripheral blood. The receptor's source is a woman aged 25 to 39 with acute or convalescent COVID-19. CDR3 residues: CASSPRGPRETQYF. As DNA, the CDR3 is TGTGCCAGCAGCCCCAGAGGGCCGCGAGAGACCCAGTACTTC.